In this sample, the clone carrying this T cell receptor beta chain turned up many times. Its target is unknown. The CDR3 sequence is 14 residues long. Trimming took 5 bases from V and 8 from J; bases not matched to a gene: 8. CDR1 SGHTA and CDR2 FQGNSA come from the germline V gene. This entry is derived from a study of T-cell reconstitution after alpha-beta-depleted transplantation in children. Broader study findings: There were reportedly several hundred expanded graft clones from which alpha-beta T cells came about two months after transplant. By one year post-transplant, T-cell counts and diversity largely arose from T cells that were newly produced.

Unique molecular identifiers were used in preparing the TCRbeta library. One entry per CDR3 protein, called by TCRdb with MiXCR from the PCR reads. Seen here are approximately 70,000 distinct CDR3 sequences, approximately 4.4% observed once, and the top ten hold about 19%. The receptor comes from a boy under two years old who had a stem cell transplant for acute myeloid leukemia, so the T cells may come from the graft donor. The rearrangement uses TRBV7-2 and TRBJ1-2; TRBD1 agrees at 10 bases. Sequences were derived from PBMCs, mostly from graft donor cells, sampled 180 days after TCRalphabeta/CD19-depleted stem cell transplant. CDR3 bases: TGTGCCAGCAGCCGAGGGACAGGGGTAGGGGGCTACACCTTC. Its translation: CASSRGTGVGGYTF.